The 30 T cell receptor beta chains below were found in one sample sequenced in a study of CD4 T cells in relation to SARS-CoV-2 and coronaviruses. Method: immunoSEQ multiplex PCR; TCRdb's copy keeps in-frame clones and lacks some. This table has 30,000 to 45,000 clones, approximately 87% appearing once. The specimen sequenced was memory CD4+ T cells from PBMCs. These receptors came from an adult with COVID-19.

The chain has TRBV5-1 and TRBJ2-5; D perhaps matches TRBD1 (5 bases). Trimming removed 4 bases at V and 1 base at J, with 11 bases between. The CDR3 is 14 residues long. Germline assignment: CDR1 SGHRS and CDR2 YFSETQ. The CDR3 DNA sequence: TGCGCCAGCAGCCCCGACAGTTCCCAAGAGACCCAGTACTTC. Translated: CASSPDSSQETQYF.

The rearrangement links TRBV6-1 to TRBJ2-3, with TRBD1 as a possible D gene (6 bases). Germline-derived CDR1 and CDR2 are MNHNS and SASEGT. This CDR3 is 14 amino acids long. The V gene lost 3 bases and the J gene lost 2 bases, with 9 bases spanning the gap. CDR3 bases: TGTGCCAGCAGTGAGCGGACAGCCACAGATACGCAGTATTTT. Translated: CASSERTATDTQYF.

This chain connects TRBV28 to TRBJ2-1; TRBD1 aligns across 9 bases. V was pared by 8 bases and J by 7 bases, with 12 bases of the junction left unmatched. The V gene's germline CDR1 is MDHEN and CDR2 SYDVKM. The CDR3 runs 15 residues. CDR3 coding DNA: TGTGCCAGCCCGCCCCGGGACAGGGTGGCAAATGAGCAGTTCTTC. Translating it yields CASPPRDRVANEQFF.

As DNA, the CDR3 is TGCGCCAGCAGCTTGAGGGGGCTAGCAGGAGACATTCAGTACTTC. This encodes CASSLRGLAGDIQYF. This chain uses TRBV5-1 with TRBJ2-4, with TRBD1 matching 7 bases. Unmatched junction bases numbered 9, after V lost 1 base and J lost 8 bases. The CDR3 loop spans 15 amino acids. Germline V gene sequence: CDR1 SGHRS, CDR2 YFSETQ. The full variable domain, completed using reference TRBV5-1 and TRBJ2-4, is KAGVTQTPRYLIKTRGQQVTLSCSPISGHRSVSWYQQTPGQGLQFLFEYFSETQRNKGNFPGRFSGRQFSNSRSEMNVSTLELGDSALYLCASSLRGLAGDIQYFGAGTRLSVL.

The rearrangement links TRBV5-4 to TRBJ2-5; the D gene is possibly TRBD1 (6 bases). This CDR3 is 13 amino acids long. From germline, CDR1 is SGHNT and CDR2 YYREEE (reference sequence). V lost 4 bases and J lost 2, with 9 bases in between. CDR3 loop: CASSQGQQETQYF. Written as DNA, the CDR3 is TGTGCCAGCAGCCAAGGACAGCAAGAGACCCAGTACTTC.

The V call is TRBV11-1, the J call TRBJ2-6; tentatively, D is TRBD1 (6 bases). V lost 6 bases and J 4 bases, leaving 13 bases between the germline ends. Per the germline V gene, CDR1 is SGHAT and CDR2 is FQDESV (reference sequence). CDR3 length equals 15 residues. CDR3 region: CASSRNREGANVLTF. The CDR3 nucleotides read TGTGCCAGCAGTCGTAACAGGGAAGGGGCCAACGTCCTGACTTTC. Looking up the rest from reference TRBV11-1 and TRBJ2-6 gives the full variable domain: EAEVAQSPRYKITEKSQAVAFWCDPISGHATLYWYRQILGQGPELLVQFQDESVVDDSQLPKDRFSAERLKGVDSTLKIQPAELGDSAMYLCASSRNREGANVLTFGAGSRLTVL.

This sequence joins TRBV2 and TRBJ2-7, with unresolved D. The CDR3 is 15 residues long. Germline V gives CDR1 SNHLY, CDR2 FYNNEI. V lost 2 bases and J lost 4, with 15 bases in between. CDR3 DNA: TGTGCCAGCAGTGAAAGGATGGGCAGCAAGTACGAGCAGTACTTC. Translating it yields CASSERMGSKYEQYF.

CDR3: CASSRRTSSTDTQYF. Here the CDR3 DNA reads TGTGCCAGCAGCCGCAGGACCTCTAGCACAGATACGCAGTATTTT. This sequence joins TRBV5-4 and TRBJ2-3; D is ambiguous. The germline CDR1 and CDR2 sequences are SGHNT and YYREEE (reference sequence). The V and J ends lost 4 bases and 0 bases respectively, with 12 bases between them. The CDR3 runs to 15 residues. Complete variable domain (other parts from reference TRBV5-4 and TRBJ2-3): ETGVTQSPTHLIKTRGQQVTLRCSSQSGHNTVSWYQQALGQGPQFIFQYYREEENGRGNFPPRFSGLQFPNYSSELNVNALELDDSALYLCASSRRTSSTDTQYFGPGTRLTVL.

J is TRBJ1-5 and V is TRBV28; the match to TRBD1 covers 9 bases. The germline V gene encodes CDR1 MDHEN and CDR2 SYDVKM. This CDR3 has 17 residues. V was pared by 8 bases and J by 5 bases, with 16 bases of the junction left unmatched. CDR3 region: CASARVGQGYGYQPQHF. In DNA form, the CDR3 reads TGTGCCAGCGCTAGGGTCGGACAGGGGTATGGTTATCAGCCCCAGCATTTT.

CDR3 in amino acids: CASSLSGARGITNEKLFF. Here the CDR3 DNA reads TGCGCCAGCAGCCTTTCTGGGGCCAGGGGGATCACTAATGAAAAACTGTTTTTT. The genes are TRBV4-1 and TRBJ1-4, with TRBD1 matching over 7 bases. The CDR3 spans 18 residues. Germline V gene sequence: CDR1 MGHRA, CDR2 YSYEKL. Trimming at V came to 4 bases and at J to 2 bases, leaving 13 bases not matched to a gene.

The chain is built from TRBV6-6 and TRBJ2-2, with a possible D match to TRBD2 (5 bases). Germline V gene lookup returns CDR1 MNHNY and CDR2 SVGAGI (reference sequence). V shed 7 bases and J shed 7 bases, with 19 bases lying between them. The CDR3 contains 15 residues. The CDR3 region is CASTWRSRQVGELFF. CDR3 DNA: TGTGCCAGCACCTGGAGGTCCCGTCAGGTCGGGGAGCTGTTTTTT.

The V gene is TRBV2, the J gene TRBJ1-6; unclear D gene. The V gene's germline CDR1 is SNHLY and CDR2 FYNNEI. V lost 2 bases to trimming and J lost 10 bases, with 12 bases between them. The CDR3 covers 14 residues. The CDR3 region has the DNA TGTGCCAGCAGTGAATCGGGGTTTAGCTCACCCCTCCACTTT. Residues: CASSESGFSSPLHF.

This clone came up once. The CDR3 loop is CASSLSASSDTQYF. The CDR3 DNA reads TGTGCCAGCAGCTTATCGGCTAGCTCAGATACGCAGTATTTT. The genes are TRBV7-3 and TRBJ2-3, with TRBD2 as a possible D gene (5 bases). The V gene's germline CDR1 is SGHTA and CDR2 FQGTGA. V was clipped by 2 bases and J by 4 bases, with 10 bases between them. The CDR3 extends over 14 amino acids.

V and J are TRBV2 and TRBJ2-6; TRBD1 matches at 9 bases. Losses at the gene ends were 8 bases for V and 2 bases for J; bases not matched to a gene: 7. This CDR3 region has 16 residues. The germline V gene encodes CDR1 SNHLY and CDR2 FYNNEI. CDR3 residues: CASLNRGLTGANVLTF. For the CDR3, the DNA is TGTGCCAGCCTCAACAGGGGGCTAACTGGGGCCAACGTCCTGACTTTC.

V gene TRBV5-1 combines with J gene TRBJ2-7; D is possibly TRBD2 (6 bases). The V and J ends lost 5 bases and 1 base respectively, with 10 bases between them. The CDR3 has 13 amino acids. Germline CDR1 SGHRS, CDR2 YFSETQ. CDR3 sequence (DNA): TGCGCCAGCAGTTGGGGGGAATCCTACGAGCAGTACTTC. Amino acids: CASSWGESYEQYF. Based on the CDR3 plus reference TRBV5-1 and TRBJ2-7, the full variable domain is KAGVTQTPRYLIKTRGQQVTLSCSPISGHRSVSWYQQTPGQGLQFLFEYFSETQRNKGNFPGRFSGRQFSNSRSEMNVSTLELGDSALYLCASSWGESYEQYFGPGTRLTVT.

This chain connects TRBV28 to TRBJ1-3; D gene unclear. Germline V gives CDR1 MDHEN, CDR2 SYDVKM. The CDR3 has 13 amino acids. The V end lost 6 bases, the J end lost 0 bases, and 6 bases lay between the germline ends. The CDR3 sequence is CASRHPSGNTIYF. CDR3 nucleotide sequence: TGTGCCAGCAGGCATCCCTCTGGAAACACCATATATTTT.

V gene TRBV10-1 combines with J gene TRBJ2-2; possible D gene TRBD1, 6 bases. V was clipped by 6 bases and J by 4 bases, with 18 bases between them. The V gene's germline CDR1 is WNHNN and CDR2 SYGVQD (reference sequence). This CDR3 has 16 amino acids. DNA of the CDR3: TGCGCCAGCAGCCAGGGGCCCCCGAGGGGCACCGGGGAGCTGTTTTTT. As protein: CASSQGPPRGTGELFF.

The gene calls are TRBV4-2 and TRBJ2-1; 7 positions match TRBD1. J was trimmed by 8 bases and V by 4 bases; bases with no gene match: 14. Germline CDR1 is LGHNA and CDR2 is YNFKEQ. CDR3 size: 16 residues. The CDR3 sequence is CASSPLLTGFNDEQFF. Written as DNA, the CDR3 is TGTGCCAGCAGCCCACTCCTGACAGGGTTTAACGATGAGCAGTTCTTC.

The V gene is TRBV5-4, the J gene TRBJ2-5, with D maybe TRBD1 (5 bases). Trimming left V 2 bases short and J 4 bases short, with 9 bases between. This CDR3 has 13 amino acids. CDR1 and CDR2 from the germline V gene are SGHNT and YYREEE (reference sequence). CDR3 nucleotides: TGTGCCAGCAGCTTTACAGGTCGAGAGACCCAGTACTTC. It translates to CASSFTGRETQYF.

The CDR3 region is CASSFTSSSGNTIYF. The CDR3, as DNA: TGCGCCAGCAGCTTCACGTCCTCCTCTGGAAACACCATATATTTT. The chain carries TRBV5-1 and TRBJ1-3; D uncertain. CDR1 is SGHRS and CDR2 is YFSETQ in the germline V gene. V was pared by 2 bases and J by 0 bases, with 9 bases between. This CDR3 is 15 amino acids long.

The chain uses TRBV25-1 and TRBJ1-6, with 7 nucleotides matching TRBD1. V was pared by 1 base and J by 5 bases, with 5 bases of the junction left unmatched. Germline-derived CDR1 and CDR2 are MGHDK and SYGVNS. The CDR3 has 16 residues. This chain's CDR3 is CASSEFGGQDNSPLHF. DNA of the CDR3: TGTGCCAGCAGTGAATTTGGCGGACAGGATAATTCACCCCTCCACTTT.

This clone has a handful of counts. This chain connects TRBV6-2 or TRBV6-3 to TRBJ2-7; D unclear. Germline V CDR1 and CDR2: MNHEY, SVGEGT. V dropped 2 bases and J dropped 5 bases, with 7 bases sitting between them. The CDR3 is 12 amino acids. In DNA form, the CDR3 reads TGTGCCAGCAGTTACGTAGGGAACGAGCAGTACTTC. Its translation is CASSYVGNEQYF.

The table lists this clone with a count of one. V usage is TRBV6-5 and J usage is TRBJ2-2; D ambiguous. Trimming cost V 3 bases and J 5 bases, with 16 bases left between them. The CDR3 has 16 amino acids. CDR1 is MNHEY, CDR2 SVGAGI, per germline. The CDR3 bases are TGTGCCAGCAGTTATAGAGGATTAAGTTCAACCGGGGAGCTGTTTTTT. This encodes CASSYRGLSSTGELFF.

V is TRBV4-3 and J is TRBJ2-3, with 8 positions matching TRBD2. Looked up from germline, CDR1 is LGHNA and CDR2 is YSLEER. CDR3 length: 15 residues. V lost 0 bases and J lost 4; bases outside the gene matches: 3. The CDR3 DNA follows: TGCGCCAGCAGCCAAGATACGGGGGGGGCAGATACGCAGTATTTT. Its translation: CASSQDTGGADTQYF.

This chain joins TRBV6-2 or TRBV6-3 and TRBJ1-2, with D possibly TRBD1 on 6 matching bases. The germline V gene encodes CDR1 MNHEY and CDR2 SVGEGT. Trimming pared 1 base from V and 4 bases from J, leaving 10 bases between. The CDR3 has 14 residues. CDR3 coding DNA: TGTGCCAGCAGTTACTTCGGGGGCGGCTATGGCTACACCTTC. Encoded protein: CASSYFGGGYGYTF.

This clone was detected once. The rearrangement joins TRBV9 to TRBJ2-7, with D possibly TRBD2 on 5 matching bases. Trimming removed 0 bases from V and 3 bases from J, with 13 bases in between. Germline V gene data show CDR1 as SGDLS and CDR2 as YYNGEE. The CDR3 sequence is 15 residues long. The CDR3 loop is CASSVGRGSLYEQYF. The CDR3 DNA reads TGTGCCAGCAGCGTAGGCAGAGGGTCTCTCTACGAGCAGTACTTC.

The chain combines TRBV5-4 with TRBJ2-3, with 9 bases aligning to TRBD2. The CDR3 spans 15 residues. CDR1 is SGHNT and CDR2 is YYREEE in the germline V gene (reference sequence). The V gene end was trimmed by 0 bases and the J gene end by 7 bases; junction bases not matched to a gene: 6. For the CDR3, the DNA is TGTGCCAGCAGCTTGGACGCGGGGGGGTCGAATACGCAGTATTTT. Translation: CASSLDAGGSNTQYF.

The chain is built from TRBV7-2 and TRBJ2-5, with D tentatively TRBD1 (7 bases). CDR3 length: 14 residues. Germline CDR1 is SGHTA and CDR2 is FQGNSA. The ends were cut back, 5 bases at V and 5 bases at J, with 15 bases in the middle. CDR3 in amino acids: CASSPRQGGETQYF. CDR3 bases: TGTGCCAGCAGCCCCCGACAGGGAGGCGAGACCCAGTACTTC.

This clone was counted once. The V and J genes are TRBV6-1 and TRBJ2-7; D could derive from TRBD1 or TRBD2 (5 bases each). V was trimmed by 3 bases and J by 12 bases, leaving 15 bases between them. The CDR3 is made up of 12 amino acids. The V gene's germline CDR1 is MNHNS and CDR2 SASEGT. The CDR3 is CASSEGPGAAYF. DNA for the CDR3: TGTGCCAGCAGTGAGGGCCCCGGGGCGGCGTACTTC.

CDR3 DNA: TGTGCCAGCACCAAGACTAGCGGCTACGAGCAGTACTTC. Translation gives CASTKTSGYEQYF. The rearrangement uses TRBV6-6 and TRBJ2-7; 9 bases are shared with TRBD2. This CDR3 region has 13 residues. Per germline, CDR1 MNHNY and CDR2 SVGAGI (reference sequence). V dropped 7 bases and J dropped 3; count of bases not matched to a gene: 4.